The 18 T cell receptor beta chains below come from one sample, sequenced in a study of T cells in Graves' hyperthyroidism and ophthalmopathy. RNA transcripts gave rise to amplified TCR beta CDR3 regions. HTBI primers drove first-round RT-PCR of the TCR CDR3. From the multiplex PCR reads, TCRdb called clonotypes with MiXCR, one entry per CDR3 protein. The profile covers 550,000 to 700,000 distinct CDR3 sequences, with around 45% appearing a single time and roughly 19% taken by the ten largest. Sequenced sample: peripheral blood or thyroid tissue (not recorded which). The receptors shown here come from an adult woman with Graves' disease, either hyperthyroidism or ophthalmopathy (not recorded which).

This clonotype was seen repeatedly, ten times or more. The V and J genes are TRBV4-1 and TRBJ2-7, with no clear D. Trimming took 0 bases from V and 8 from J, leaving 23 bases between them. The CDR3 loop spans 17 amino acids. The germline CDR1 and CDR2 sequences are MGHRA and YSYEKL. Written as DNA, the CDR3 is TGCGCCAGCAGCCAAGAACTTGGCTTTACGGGTTCGGCACAGCAGTACTTC. Its translation: CASSQELGFTGSAQQYF.

This clonotype was counted at least ten times. This chain joins TRBV3-1 and TRBJ1-2, with D perhaps matching TRBD1 (6 bases). The V and J ends lost 0 bases and 0 bases respectively, with 11 bases between them. Germline V gene data show CDR1 as LGHDT and CDR2 as YNNKEL (reference sequence). CDR3 size: 16 residues. The CDR3 reads CASSQDDRISNYGYTF. As DNA, the CDR3 is TGTGCCAGCAGCCAAGATGACAGGATATCTAACTATGGCTACACCTTC. The variable domain in full, completed from reference TRBV3-1 and TRBJ1-2, reads DTAVSQTPKYLVTQMGNDKSIKCEQNLGHDTMYWYKQDSKKFLKIMFSYNNKELIINETVPNRFSPKSPDKAHLNLHINSLELGDSAVYFCASSQDDRISNYGYTFGSGTRLTVV.

V usage is TRBV10-3 and J usage is TRBJ1-5; perhaps TRBD1 as D (5 bases). This CDR3 spans 17 amino acids. CDR1 is ENHRY and CDR2 is SYGVKD in the germline V gene. With 1 base removed from V and 6 bases from J, the gap between germline ends came to 19 bases. The CDR3 sequence: CAISEFFGRGEGQPQHF. The CDR3 DNA sequence: TGTGCCATCAGTGAGTTTTTCGGACGAGGGGAGGGTCAGCCCCAGCATTTT.

This clonotype came up many times. The chain carries TRBV11-2 and TRBJ1-2, with D possibly TRBD1 on 5 matching bases. This CDR3 comprises 17 residues. Deletions cut 1 base from V and 0 bases from J, with 15 bases between. Germline-derived CDR1 and CDR2 are SGHAT and FQNNGV. The CDR3 spells CASSLAGAGGANYGYTF. CDR3 bases: TGTGCCAGCAGCTTAGCTGGGGCGGGGGGAGCTAACTATGGCTACACCTTC.

This chain uses TRBV10-3 with TRBJ2-2; D possibly uses TRBD1 or TRBD2 (6 bases each). CDR3 length: 13 amino acids. Germline-derived CDR1 and CDR2 are ENHRY and SYGVKD. With 2 bases removed from V and 9 bases from J, the gap between germline ends came to 10 bases. CDR3 loop: CAISETGDRELFF. The CDR3 DNA is TGTGCCATCAGTGAGACGGGGGACAGGGAGCTGTTTTTT.

This clonotype was seen repeatedly, ten times or more. The chain joins TRBV3-1 to TRBJ2-5; D possibly corresponds to TRBD1 (6 bases). V gave up 4 bases and J gave up 2 bases, with 11 bases separating them. This CDR3 has 14 amino acids. The germline V gene has CDR1 LGHDT and CDR2 YNNKEL (reference sequence). The CDR3 bases are TGTGCCAGCAGCCCGACCGGACAGCAAGAGACCCAGTACTTC. This sequence encodes CASSPTGQQETQYF.

This clonotype was picked up many times. V usage is TRBV5-1 and J usage is TRBJ2-7; 7 nucleotides match TRBD1. V dropped 3 bases and J dropped 4; count of bases not matched to a gene: 10. There are 15 residues in the CDR3. Germline CDR1 and CDR2: SGHRS and YFSETQ. The CDR3 reads CASSWGETGIYEQYF. The CDR3, as DNA: TGCGCCAGCAGCTGGGGCGAGACAGGGATTTACGAGCAGTACTTC.

This clonotype was recorded many times. Here the CDR3 DNA reads TGTGCCATTTGGACAGGGGCCTACCCCGGGGAGCTGTTTTTT. Amino acid sequence: CAIWTGAYPGELFF. The V call is TRBV12-3 or TRBV12-4, the J call TRBJ2-2, with TRBD1 identical over 9 bases. The trim removed 10 bases at V and 6 bases at J, leaving 9 bases unmatched. CDR3 length equals 14 residues.

This chain uses TRBV29-1 with TRBJ1-1, with D perhaps TRBD1 (5 bases). The CDR3 extends over 18 amino acids. In germline, CDR1 is SQVTM, CDR2 ANQGSEA. Trimming took off 8 bases at V and 0 bases at J, with 28 bases between the two ends. The CDR3 reads CSLVTYRHRGAMNTEAFF. CDR3 sequence (DNA): TGCAGCTTGGTTACGTATAGACACCGAGGGGCCATGAACACTGAAGCTTTCTTT.

V gene TRBV19 combines with J gene TRBJ2-2; D is unresolved. This CDR3 region has 8 residues. The germline V gene has CDR1 LNHDA and CDR2 SQIVND (reference sequence). Trimming removed 9 bases from V and 8 bases from J, with 1 base in between. In nucleotides, the CDR3 is TGTGCCAGAGGGGAGCTGTTTTTT. Translating it yields CARGELFF.

This clonotype was recorded at least ten times. The rearrangement joins TRBV2 to TRBJ2-2; a weak D match, TRBD2 (7 bases). From germline, CDR1 is SNHLY and CDR2 FYNNEI. Trimming cost V 8 bases and J 4 bases, with 14 bases left between them. The CDR3 sequence is 14 residues long. As DNA, the CDR3 is TGTGCCAGCGGGGGGGAGGGGGGCACCGGGGAGCTGTTTTTT. The encoded protein is CASGGEGGTGELFF.

Comments on this clonotype: The junction does not match germline at one end; this may be a read error. The chain couples TRBV2 to TRBJ2-5, with 8 positions matching TRBD1. The CDR3 totals 14 residues. Looked up from germline, CDR1 is SNHLY and CDR2 is FYNNEI. CDR3 sequence (DNA): TGCGCCAGCAGCCAGAGAACAGGGGGGGAGACCCAGTACTTC. Its protein is CASSQRTGGETQYF.

This clonotype was counted at least ten times. Mismatch with germline at one junction end may stem from a read error. The J gene is TRBJ2-6, the V gene TRBV20-1, with D unclear. CDR1 and CDR2 (germline): DFQATT, SNEGSKA (reference sequence). The CDR3 is 14 amino acids. The CDR3 coding sequence is TGCAGTGCGAGAGACCGGTCAGGGGCCAACGTCCTGACTTTC. Amino acid sequence: CSARDRSGANVLTF.

Turning to this clonotype: A much larger clone differs by one base, so this may be a read error. The rearrangement links TRBV10-3 to TRBJ1-5; no clear D gene. Germline V gene lookup returns CDR1 ENHRY and CDR2 SYGVKD. The CDR3 runs to 13 residues. Trimming removed 6 bases from V and 4 bases from J, with 10 bases in between. The CDR3 bases are TGTGCCATCAGCTTAACCAGAAATCAGCCCCAGCATTTT. This sequence encodes CAISLTRNQPQHF.

This clonotype was seen many times. The V gene is TRBV15, the J gene TRBJ1-6, with D unresolved. Germline values: CDR1 LNHNV, CDR2 YYDKDF (reference sequence). V lost 1 base and J 7 bases, leaving 5 bases between the germline ends. The CDR3 covers 13 residues. The CDR3 region has the DNA TGTGCCACCAGCAGAGTTGTGAATTCACCCCTCCACTTT. Its translation is CATSRVVNSPLHF.

This clonotype was counted a few times. The J gene is TRBJ2-7, the V gene TRBV12-3 or TRBV12-4, with 8 bases identical to TRBD1. This CDR3 is built from 14 residues. V shed 4 bases, J shed 2 bases, and the junction held 4 bases outside the gene matches. CDR3 sequence: CASSWPGQAYEQYF. The CDR3 DNA sequence: TGTGCCAGCAGTTGGCCGGGACAGGCCTACGAGCAGTACTTC.

The rearrangement uses TRBV7-8 and TRBJ2-2; D is perhaps TRBD1 (6 bases). Germline V gives CDR1 SGHVS, CDR2 FQNEAQ. V was clipped by 3 bases and J by 3 bases, with 29 bases between them. This CDR3 has 21 amino acids. As DNA, the CDR3 is TGTGCCAGCAGCTTCCGCCGTCCAACAAACAGGGCTCATCGTCACACCGGGGAGCTGTTTTTT. Translation gives CASSFRRPTNRAHRHTGELFF. The whole variable domain, filled in from reference TRBV7-8 and TRBJ2-2, reads GAGVSQSPRYKVAKRGQDVALRCDPISGHVSLFWYQQALGQGPEFLTYFQNEAQLDKSGLPSDRFFAERPEGSVSTLKIQRTQQEDSAVYLCASSFRRPTNRAHRHTGELFFGEGSRLTVL.

This clonotype occurred many times. The chain employs TRBV10-3 and TRBJ1-1; no reliable D call. The CDR3 contains 12 residues. Trimming removed 3 bases from V and 5 bases from J, with 7 bases in between. Looked up from germline, CDR1 is ENHRY and CDR2 is SYGVKD. The CDR3 loop is CAISDRRTEAFF. CDR3 sequence (DNA): TGTGCCATCAGTGATAGGAGGACTGAAGCTTTCTTT.